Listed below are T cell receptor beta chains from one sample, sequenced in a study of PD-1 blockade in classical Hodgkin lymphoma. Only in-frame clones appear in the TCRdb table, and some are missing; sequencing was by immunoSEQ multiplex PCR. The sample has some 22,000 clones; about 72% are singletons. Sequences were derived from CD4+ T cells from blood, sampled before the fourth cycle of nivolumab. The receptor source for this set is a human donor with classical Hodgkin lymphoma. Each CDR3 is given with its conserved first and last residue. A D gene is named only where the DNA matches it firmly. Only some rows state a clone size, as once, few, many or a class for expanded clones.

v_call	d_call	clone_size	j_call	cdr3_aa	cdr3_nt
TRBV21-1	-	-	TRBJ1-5	CASSKKRETEDSNQPQHF	TGTGCCAGCAGCAAGAAGCGTGAGACAGAGGATAGCAATCAGCCCCAGCATTTT
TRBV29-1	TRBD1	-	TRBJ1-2	CSVGSAGGTNYGYTF	TGCAGCGTTGGTTCGGCAGGGGGGACCAACTATGGCTACACCTTC
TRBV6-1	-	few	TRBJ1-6	CASSLQENSPLHF	TGTGCCAGCAGTTTACAGGAAAATTCACCCCTCCACTTT
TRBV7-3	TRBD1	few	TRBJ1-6	CASTGQGYNSPLHF	TGTGCCAGCACTGGACAGGGCTATAATTCACCCCTCCACTTT
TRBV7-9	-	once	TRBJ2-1	CASRLATYSSYNEQFF	TGTGCCAGCAGGCTTGCCACATATAGCTCCTACAATGAGCAGTTCTTC
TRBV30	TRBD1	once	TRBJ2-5	CAWGRTGGETQYF	TGTGCCTGGGGCCGAACAGGGGGAGAGACCCAGTACTTC
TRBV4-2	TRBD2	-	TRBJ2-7	CASSQAASGPYEQYF	TGTGCCAGCAGCCAAGCCGCTAGCGGTCCCTACGAGCAGTACTTC
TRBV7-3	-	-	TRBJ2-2	CASRKGSTGELFF	TGTGCCAGCAGGAAGGGATCCACCGGGGAGCTGTTTTTT
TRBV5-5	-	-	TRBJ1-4	CASSWAATNEKLFF	TGTGCCAGCAGTTGGGCTGCAACTAATGAAAAACTGTTTTTT
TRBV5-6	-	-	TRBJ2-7	CASSRWGLPRVAYEQYF	TGTGCCAGCAGCCGATGGGGCCTGCCCAGGGTAGCCTACGAGCAGTACTTC
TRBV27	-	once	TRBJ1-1	CASESRGFGGTEAFF	TGTGCCAGCGAGTCGCGGGGCTTTGGGGGTACTGAAGCTTTCTTT
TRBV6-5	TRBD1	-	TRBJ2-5	CASSSHRGRKTQYF	TGTGCCAGCAGTAGCCACAGGGGGCGGAAGACCCAGTACTTC
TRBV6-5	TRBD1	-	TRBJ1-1	CASRKPGQGTEAFF	TGTGCCAGCAGAAAACCGGGACAGGGCACTGAAGCTTTCTTT
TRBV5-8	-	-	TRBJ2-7	CASSQLAGTYEQYF	TGCGCCAGCAGCCAACTTGCAGGGACCTACGAGCAGTACTTC
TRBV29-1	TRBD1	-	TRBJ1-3	CSVRQGSGNTIYF	TGCAGCGTTAGACAGGGTTCTGGAAACACCATATATTTT
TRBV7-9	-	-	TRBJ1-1	CASSLRENTEAFF	TGTGCCAGCAGCTTAAGGGAGAACACTGAAGCTTTCTTT
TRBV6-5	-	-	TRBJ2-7	CASSYQGEQYF	TGTGCCAGCAGTTACCAGGGCGAGCAGTACTTC
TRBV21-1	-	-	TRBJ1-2	CASSTRNYGYTF	TGTGCCAGCAGCACGAGGAACTATGGCTACACCTTC
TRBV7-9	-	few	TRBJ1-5	CASSYGQNQPQHF	TGTGCCAGCAGCTACGGACAGAATCAGCCCCAGCATTTT
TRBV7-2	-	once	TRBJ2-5	CASSLGQVPGETQYF	TGTGCCAGCAGCTTGGGGCAGGTTCCAGGAGAGACCCAGTACTTC
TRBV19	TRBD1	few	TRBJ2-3	CASSIYRGGTDTQYF	TGTGCCAGTAGTATCTACAGGGGGGGCACAGATACGCAGTATTTT
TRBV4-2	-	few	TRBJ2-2	CASSQEASAAYTGELFF	TGTGCCAGCAGCCAAGAGGCGTCGGCGGCATACACCGGGGAGCTGTTTTTT
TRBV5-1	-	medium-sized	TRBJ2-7	CASSFGRGDTYEQYF	TGCGCCAGCAGCTTTGGTCGGGGGGACACCTACGAGCAGTACTTC
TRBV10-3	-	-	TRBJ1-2	CAIEGTGSGVDYGYTF	TGTGCCATCGAAGGAACAGGGTCAGGTGTAGACTATGGCTACACCTTC
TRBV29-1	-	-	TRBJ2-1	CSGKGRNLFDNEQFF	TGCAGCGGGAAGGGCCGTAACCTGTTCGACAATGAGCAGTTCTTC
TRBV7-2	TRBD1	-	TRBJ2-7	CASSLAFDRVHIYEQYF	TGTGCCAGCAGCTTAGCCTTTGACAGGGTTCATATCTACGAGCAGTACTTC
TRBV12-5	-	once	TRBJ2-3	CASGLGGSTDTQYF	TGTGCTAGTGGTTTGGGGGGGAGCACAGATACGCAGTATTTT
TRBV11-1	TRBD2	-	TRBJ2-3	CASSFSGGLDTQYF	TGTGCCAGCAGCTTTAGCGGGGGATTAGATACGCAGTATTTT
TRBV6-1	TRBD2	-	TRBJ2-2	CASSEVWAGGANTGELFF	TGTGCCAGCAGTGAAGTATGGGCGGGGGGCGCGAACACCGGGGAGCTGTTTTTT
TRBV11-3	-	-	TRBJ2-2	CASSPSRVTGELFF	TGTGCCAGCAGCCCTAGTCGGGTCACCGGGGAGCTGTTTTTT
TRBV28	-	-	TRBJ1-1	CASSFGPEAFF	TGTGCCAGCAGTTTCGGCCCTGAAGCTTTCTTT
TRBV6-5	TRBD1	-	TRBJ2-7	CASSYSDRPGTYEQYF	TGTGCCAGCAGTTACTCGGACAGGCCAGGGACCTACGAGCAGTACTTC
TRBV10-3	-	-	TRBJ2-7	CAISGRDRGEQYF	TGTGCCATCAGTGGGCGGGACAGAGGCGAGCAGTACTTC
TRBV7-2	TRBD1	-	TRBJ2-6	CASSFRQGQSSGANVLTF	TGTGCCAGCAGCTTTAGACAGGGCCAAAGCTCTGGGGCCAACGTCCTGACTTTC
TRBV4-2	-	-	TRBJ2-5	CASSQDGQETQYF	TGTGCCAGCAGCCAAGACGGCCAAGAGACCCAGTACTTC
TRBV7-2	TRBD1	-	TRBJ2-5	CASSPEGQGLETQYF	TGTGCCAGCAGCCCAGAGGGACAGGGTCTAGAGACCCAGTACTTC